The clone carrying this T cell receptor beta chain was counted once. Its matching antigen is unknown. The data were obtained in a study of T cells in pancreatic ductal adenocarcinoma. General study points: Compared with tumor, blood showed more total productive templates and 7 to 9.5-fold more clonotypes. Enrichment of CD45RO+ effector over naive T cells in tumors may bias clonality. Tumor and blood clonality did not differ significantly, about 0.11 versus 0.072.

The method was immunoSEQ multiplex PCR; TCRdb's version includes in-frame clones alone and lacks a portion of them. Among roughly 540 clones listed, 90% were seen once. Surgery without prior neoadjuvant therapy was the treatment of the selected pancreatic ductal adenocarcinoma patients. This CDR3 contains 15 residues. Germline trimming cut 3 bases from V and 7 bases from J; bases unmatched to any gene: 9. The germline gives CDR1 MNHEY, CDR2 SMNVEV (reference sequence). The sample consisted of pancreatic tumor tissue. This chain joins TRBV27 and TRBJ1-5; 7 nucleotides align to TRBD1. This sequence was found in a human donor with pancreatic ductal adenocarcinoma. The donor label of this sample is uncertain. The CDR3 sequence: CASSFFGQGGQPQHF. CDR3 DNA sequence: TGTGCCAGCAGTTTTTTTGGGCAGGGGGGCCAGCCCCAGCATTTT.